These 11 T cell receptor beta chains originate from one sample sequenced in a study of shared clonotypes between healthy human individuals (dated by TCRdb to 2018 to 2021). Receptors were amplified or captured by the immunoSEQ multiplex PCR assay. TCRdb took this table from immuneACCESS and kept in-frame rearrangements with V and J called. Such tables lack part of the clones; where checked against another copy, unresolved V genes explain under half of the gap, and the rest is unexplained. The sample table shows roughly 1,800,000 clones, and roughly 95% are seen once. The top ten clonotypes cover 0.9% to 1.5% of the sample. CD8 naive samples were CD45RO-negative cells positively selected for CCR7, giving a CD45RA+CCR7+ population that excluded TemRA cells. Sequencing used naive CD8+ T cells sorted from blood. The cell subset or site label of this sample denotes: CD45RA+CCR7+. The receptor source for this set is a man aged 18 to 29 in good health.

As to this clone: Other nucleotide sequences from this sample produce the same CDR3. The chain carries TRBV28 and TRBJ2-7; 7 nucleotides agree with TRBD1. The CDR3 runs to 14 residues. V gave up 4 bases and J gave up 1 base; unmatched junction bases: 4. The germline V gene has CDR1 MDHEN and CDR2 SYDVKM. DNA of the CDR3: TGTGCCAGCAGTTCGACAGGGAGTTCCTACGAGCAGTACTTC. It translates to CASSSTGSSYEQYF. The full variable domain, with the rest looked up from reference TRBV28 and TRBJ2-7, is DVKVTQSSRYLVKRTGEKVFLECVQDMDHENMFWYRQDPGLGLRLIYFSYDVKMKEKGDIPEGYSVSREKKERFSLILESASTNQTSMYLCASSSTGSSYEQYFGPGTRLTVT.

The chain links TRBV5-4 to TRBJ2-7; 7 nucleotides align to TRBD2. The V and J ends lost 0 bases and 9 bases, in that order; junction bases with no gene match: 9. Germline V lookup: CDR1 SGHNT, CDR2 YYREEE (reference sequence). This CDR3 comprises 14 residues. CDR3 bases: TGTGCCAGCAGCTTGGCCGGGGAGGGGCAAGGGCAGTACTTC. This gives the protein CASSLAGEGQGQYF.

This clone was picked up one time. The rearrangement links TRBV7-2 to TRBJ2-7; tentatively, D is TRBD2 (7 bases). V dropped 3 bases and J dropped 5 bases, with 11 bases sitting between them. Germline loops: CDR1 SGHTA, CDR2 FQGNSA. The CDR3 is made up of 13 amino acids. The CDR3 spells CASSFGGAHEQYF. In DNA form, the CDR3 reads TGTGCCAGCAGCTTTGGGGGGGCCCACGAGCAGTACTTC.

This clone has only one observation. The chain employs TRBV2 and TRBJ2-6; D unresolved. Trimming shortened V by 6 bases and J by 0 bases, and 9 bases separated the two germline ends. Germline CDR1 reads SNHLY; CDR2 reads FYNNEI. This CDR3 contains 15 residues. The CDR3: CASSQASSGANVLTF. The CDR3 bases are TGTGCCAGCAGCCAAGCCAGCTCTGGGGCCAACGTCCTGACTTTC.

The V and J genes are TRBV10-3 and TRBJ2-2, with 9 bases fitting TRBD1. CDR1 ENHRY and CDR2 SYGVKD come from the germline V gene. The CDR3 is made up of 16 amino acids. V shed 7 bases, J shed 3 bases, and the junction held 9 bases outside the gene matches. The chain's CDR3 is CAIISTGTGHTGELFF. CDR3 nucleotides: TGTGCCATCATCTCGACCGGGACAGGGCACACCGGGGAGCTGTTTTTT.

The chain uses TRBV28 and TRBJ2-7; D may be TRBD1 or TRBD2 (5 bases each). This CDR3 is built from 16 residues. The germline CDR1 and CDR2 sequences are MDHEN and SYDVKM. V shed 5 bases and J shed 0 bases, with 17 bases lying between them. The CDR3 loop reads CASSPTERGSSYEQYF. The CDR3 DNA is TGTGCCAGCAGTCCAACCGAGAGGGGAAGCTCCTACGAGCAGTACTTC.

This rearrangement joins TRBV6-5 to TRBJ2-5; 7 nucleotides line up with TRBD2. Unmatched junction bases numbered 9, after V lost 5 bases and J lost 12 bases. CDR1 MNHEY and CDR2 SVGAGI come from the germline V gene. The CDR3 contains 12 residues. DNA of the CDR3: TGTGCCAGCAGTGAAATCGGGACTACCGAGTACTTC. This codes for CASSEIGTTEYF.

This clone was observed a few times. This chain connects TRBV29-1 to TRBJ1-2, with D maybe TRBD1 (6 bases). With 7 bases removed from V and 0 bases from J, the gap between germline ends came to 15 bases. The CDR3 is made up of 14 amino acids. CDR1 is SQVTM and CDR2 is ANQGSEA in the germline V gene. Written as DNA, the CDR3 is TGCAGCGCCATGGACAGACAAGCTAACTATGGCTACACCTTC. It translates to CSAMDRQANYGYTF.

Concerning this clone itself: Different DNA sequences within this sample yield the same CDR3. J is TRBJ2-7 and V is TRBV11-2, with 10 bases matching TRBD1. Per germline, CDR1 SGHAT and CDR2 FQNNGV. CDR3 length: 14 residues. V trimming: 5 bases; J trimming: 3 bases; junction bases outside the gene matches: 4. For the CDR3, the DNA is TGTGCCAGCAGCCCCGGGACAGGGGACTACGAGCAGTACTTC. It is translated as CASSPGTGDYEQYF.

The chain combines TRBV7-9 with TRBJ1-4, with TRBD1 matching over 8 bases. The CDR3 sequence is 13 residues long. After removal of 5 bases from V and 10 bases from J, the junction contained 6 bases not matched to a gene. Germline V gives CDR1 SEHNR, CDR2 FQNEAQ (reference sequence). The CDR3 spells CASSPTGGSKLFF. The CDR3 DNA reads as TGTGCCAGCAGCCCAACAGGGGGTTCAAAACTGTTTTTT.

Points on this clone: This sample also contains other DNA sequences that code for the same CDR3. The chain recombines TRBV5-1 with TRBJ2-7; either TRBD1 or TRBD2 may fit D (7 bases each). The CDR3 has 13 amino acids. The germline gives CDR1 SGHRS, CDR2 YFSETQ. The ends were cut back, 2 bases at V and 5 bases at J, with 11 bases in the middle. The CDR3 DNA follows: TGCGCCAGCAGCTTCGCAGGGGGGGACGAGCAGTACTTC. This codes for CASSFAGGDEQYF.